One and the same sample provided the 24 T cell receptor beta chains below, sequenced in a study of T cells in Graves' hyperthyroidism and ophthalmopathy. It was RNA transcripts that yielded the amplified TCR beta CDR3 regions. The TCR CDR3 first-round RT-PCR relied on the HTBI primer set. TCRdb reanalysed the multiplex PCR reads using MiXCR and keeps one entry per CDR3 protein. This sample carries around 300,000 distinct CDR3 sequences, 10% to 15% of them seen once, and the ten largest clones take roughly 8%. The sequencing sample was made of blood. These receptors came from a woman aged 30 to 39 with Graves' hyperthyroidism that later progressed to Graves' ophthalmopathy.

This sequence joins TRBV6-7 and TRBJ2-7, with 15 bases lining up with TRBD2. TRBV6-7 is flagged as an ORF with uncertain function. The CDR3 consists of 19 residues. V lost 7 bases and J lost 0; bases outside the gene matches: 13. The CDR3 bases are TGTGCCAGCATCACCACAACCGGGACTAGCGGGAGGATCTCCTACGAGCAGTACTTC. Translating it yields CASITTTGTSGRISYEQYF.

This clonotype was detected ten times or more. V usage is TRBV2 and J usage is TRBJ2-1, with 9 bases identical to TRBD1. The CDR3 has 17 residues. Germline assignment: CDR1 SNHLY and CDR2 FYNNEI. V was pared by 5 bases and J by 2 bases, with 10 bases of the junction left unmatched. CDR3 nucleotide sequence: TGTGCCAGCAGTTGGGACAGGGACCAACAGCCCTACAATGAGCAGTTCTTC. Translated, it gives CASSWDRDQQPYNEQFF.

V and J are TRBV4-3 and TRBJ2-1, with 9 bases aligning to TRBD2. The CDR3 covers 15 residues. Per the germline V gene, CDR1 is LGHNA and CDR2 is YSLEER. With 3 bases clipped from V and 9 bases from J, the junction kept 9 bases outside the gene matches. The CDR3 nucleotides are TGCGCCAGCAGCCATATGGTAGCGGGAGTCGGTGAGCAGTTCTTC. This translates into CASSHMVAGVGEQFF.

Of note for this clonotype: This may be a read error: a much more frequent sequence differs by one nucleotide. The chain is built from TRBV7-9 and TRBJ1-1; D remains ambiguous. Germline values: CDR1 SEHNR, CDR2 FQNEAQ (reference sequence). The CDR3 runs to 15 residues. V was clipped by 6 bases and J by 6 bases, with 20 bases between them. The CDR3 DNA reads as TGTGCCAGCAGGCCCGACGAGGGAGGAGGAGCTGAAGCTTTCTTT. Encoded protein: CASRPDEGGGAEAFF.

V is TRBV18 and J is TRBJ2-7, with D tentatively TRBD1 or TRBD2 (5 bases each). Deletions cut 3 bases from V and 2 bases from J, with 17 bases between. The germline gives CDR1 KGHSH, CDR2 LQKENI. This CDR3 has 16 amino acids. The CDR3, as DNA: TGTGCCAGCTCACCGGGGACGGCCGCCCTACCCTACGAGCAGTACTTC. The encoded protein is CASSPGTAALPYEQYF. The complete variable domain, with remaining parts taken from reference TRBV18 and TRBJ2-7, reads NAGVMQNPRHLVRRRGQEARLRCSPMKGHSHVYWYRQLPEEGLKFMVYLQKENIIDESGMPKERFSAEFPKEGPSILRIQQVVRGDSAAYFCASSPGTAALPYEQYFGPGTRLTVT.

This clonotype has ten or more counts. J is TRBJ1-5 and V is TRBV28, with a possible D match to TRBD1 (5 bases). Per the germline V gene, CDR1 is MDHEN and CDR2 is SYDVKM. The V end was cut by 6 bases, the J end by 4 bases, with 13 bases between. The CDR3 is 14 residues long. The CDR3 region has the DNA TGTGCCAGCAGCCCTGGGGGGGGAAATCAGCCCCAGCATTTT. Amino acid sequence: CASSPGGGNQPQHF.

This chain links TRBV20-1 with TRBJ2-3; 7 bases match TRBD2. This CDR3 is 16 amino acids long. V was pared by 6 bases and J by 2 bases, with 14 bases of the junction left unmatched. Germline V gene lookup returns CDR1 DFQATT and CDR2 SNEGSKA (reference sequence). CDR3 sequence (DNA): TGCAGTGCCAAGTCTGGGGGGGGAGGGTTCACAGATACGCAGTATTTT. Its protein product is CSAKSGGGGFTDTQYF.

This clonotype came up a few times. The CDR3, as DNA: TGTGCCAGCACTCGGGGGAACCAATATGGCTACACCTTC. Encoded protein: CASTRGNQYGYTF. The genes are TRBV25-1 and TRBJ1-2; tentatively, D is TRBD1 (5 bases). Germline CDR1 MGHDK, CDR2 SYGVNS. Trimming took 7 bases from V and 5 from J, leaving 14 bases between them. The CDR3 has 13 residues.

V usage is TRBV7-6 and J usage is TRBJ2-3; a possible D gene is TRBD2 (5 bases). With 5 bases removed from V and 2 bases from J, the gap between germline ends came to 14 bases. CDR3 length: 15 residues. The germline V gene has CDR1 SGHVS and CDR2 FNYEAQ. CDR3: CASSTGLASTDTQYF. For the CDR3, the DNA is TGTGCCAGCAGCACTGGCCTAGCCTCCACAGATACGCAGTATTTT.

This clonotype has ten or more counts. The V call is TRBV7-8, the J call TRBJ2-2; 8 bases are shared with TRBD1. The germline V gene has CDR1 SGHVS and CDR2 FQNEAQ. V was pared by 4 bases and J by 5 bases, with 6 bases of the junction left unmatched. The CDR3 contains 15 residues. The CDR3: CASSSSGGATGELFF. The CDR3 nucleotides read TGTGCCAGCAGCTCCTCAGGGGGCGCTACCGGGGAGCTGTTTTTT.

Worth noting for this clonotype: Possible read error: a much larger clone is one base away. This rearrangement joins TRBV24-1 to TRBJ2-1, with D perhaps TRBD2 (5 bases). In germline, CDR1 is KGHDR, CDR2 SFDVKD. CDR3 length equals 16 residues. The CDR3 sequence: CATSDPLSGVPNKQFF. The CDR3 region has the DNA TGTGCCACCAGTGACCCCTTAAGCGGAGTGCCCAATAAGCAGTTCTTC.

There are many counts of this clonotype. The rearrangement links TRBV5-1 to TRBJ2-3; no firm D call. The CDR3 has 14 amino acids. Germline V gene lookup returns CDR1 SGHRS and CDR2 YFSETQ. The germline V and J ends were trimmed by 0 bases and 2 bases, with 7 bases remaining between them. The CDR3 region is CASSLDYPTDTQYF. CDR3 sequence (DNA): TGCGCCAGCAGCTTGGACTACCCCACAGATACGCAGTATTTT.

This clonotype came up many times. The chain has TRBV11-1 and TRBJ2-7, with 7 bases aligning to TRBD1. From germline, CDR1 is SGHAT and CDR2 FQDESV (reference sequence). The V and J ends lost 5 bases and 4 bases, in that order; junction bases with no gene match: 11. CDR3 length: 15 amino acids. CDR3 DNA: TGTGCCAGCAGCATTGGTGGGACAGCGAGTTACGAGCAGTACTTC. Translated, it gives CASSIGGTASYEQYF.

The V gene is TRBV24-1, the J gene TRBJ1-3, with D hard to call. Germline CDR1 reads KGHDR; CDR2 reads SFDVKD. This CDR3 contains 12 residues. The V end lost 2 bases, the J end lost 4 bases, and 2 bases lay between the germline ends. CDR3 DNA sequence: TGTGCCACCAGTGATTACGGAAACACCATATATTTT. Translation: CATSDYGNTIYF.

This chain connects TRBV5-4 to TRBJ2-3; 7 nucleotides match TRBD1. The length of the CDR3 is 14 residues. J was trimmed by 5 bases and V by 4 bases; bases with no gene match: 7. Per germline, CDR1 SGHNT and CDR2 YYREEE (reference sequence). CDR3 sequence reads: CASSPTGTGDTQYF. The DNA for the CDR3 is TGTGCCAGCAGCCCGACAGGGACCGGAGATACGCAGTATTTT.

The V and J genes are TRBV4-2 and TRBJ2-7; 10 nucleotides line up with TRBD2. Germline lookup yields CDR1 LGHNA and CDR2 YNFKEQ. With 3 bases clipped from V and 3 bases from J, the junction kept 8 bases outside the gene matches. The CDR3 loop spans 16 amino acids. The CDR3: CASSHTWASGSYEQYF. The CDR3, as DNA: TGTGCCAGCAGCCATACATGGGCTAGCGGGAGCTACGAGCAGTACTTC.

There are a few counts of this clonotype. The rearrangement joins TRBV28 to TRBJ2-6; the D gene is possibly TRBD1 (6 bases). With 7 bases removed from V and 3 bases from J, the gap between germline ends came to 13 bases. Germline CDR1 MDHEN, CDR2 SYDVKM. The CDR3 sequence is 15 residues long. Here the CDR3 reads CASTAGVLGANVLTF. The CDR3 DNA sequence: TGTGCCAGCACCGCAGGGGTCCTTGGGGCCAACGTCCTGACTTTC.

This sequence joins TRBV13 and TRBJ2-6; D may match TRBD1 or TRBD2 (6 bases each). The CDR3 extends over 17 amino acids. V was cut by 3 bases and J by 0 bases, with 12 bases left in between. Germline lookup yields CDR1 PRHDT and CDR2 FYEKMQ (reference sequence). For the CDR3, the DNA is TGTGCCAGCAGCTTGGGAAGGGGGGCCTCTGGGGCCAACGTCCTGACTTTC. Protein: CASSLGRGASGANVLTF.

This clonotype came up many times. CDR3 sequence reads: CAWSVVGGTDTQYF. CDR3 sequence (DNA): TGTGCCTGGAGTGTAGTGGGGGGCACAGATACGCAGTATTTT. The chain is built from TRBV30 and TRBJ2-3, with D perhaps assigned TRBD1 or TRBD2 (5 bases each). CDR1 and CDR2 (germline): GTSNPN, SVGIG (reference sequence). CDR3 length: 14 amino acids. Between the trimmed V and J ends, which lost 0 bases and 1 base, there was a span of 8 bases.

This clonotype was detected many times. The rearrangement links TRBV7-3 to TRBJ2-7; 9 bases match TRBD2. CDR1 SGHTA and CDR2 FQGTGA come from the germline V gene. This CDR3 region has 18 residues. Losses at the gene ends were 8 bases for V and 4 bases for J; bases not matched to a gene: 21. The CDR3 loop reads CASSYRASGTLKGYEQYF. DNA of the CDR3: TGTGCCAGCTCTTATAGGGCTAGCGGGACATTGAAAGGTTACGAGCAGTACTTC.

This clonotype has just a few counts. Here the CDR3 DNA reads TGCAGCGTACGCGAGGATACGCAGTATTTT. This gives the protein CSVREDTQYF. This rearrangement joins TRBV29-1 to TRBJ2-3; D call uncertain. Germline CDR1 is SQVTM and CDR2 is ANQGSEA. The ends were cut back, 6 bases at V and 6 bases at J, with 7 bases in the middle. The CDR3 contains 10 residues.

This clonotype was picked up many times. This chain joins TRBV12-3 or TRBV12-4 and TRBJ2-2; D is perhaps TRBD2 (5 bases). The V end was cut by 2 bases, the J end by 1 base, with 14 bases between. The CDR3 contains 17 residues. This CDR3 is CASSLSRWGENTGELFF. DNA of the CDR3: TGTGCCAGCAGTTTATCTCGTTGGGGAGAGAACACCGGGGAGCTGTTTTTT.

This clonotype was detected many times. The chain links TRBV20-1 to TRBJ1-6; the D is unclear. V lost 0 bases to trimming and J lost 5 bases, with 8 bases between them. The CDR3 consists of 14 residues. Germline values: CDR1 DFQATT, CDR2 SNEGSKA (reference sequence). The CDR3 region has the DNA TGCAGTGCTAGAGATCCGATAGATAATTCACCCCTCCACTTT. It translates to CSARDPIDNSPLHF.

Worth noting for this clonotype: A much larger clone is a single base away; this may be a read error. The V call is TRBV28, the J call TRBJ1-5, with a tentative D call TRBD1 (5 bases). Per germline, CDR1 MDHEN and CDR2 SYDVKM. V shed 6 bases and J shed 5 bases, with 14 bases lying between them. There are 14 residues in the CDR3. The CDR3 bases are TGTGCCAGCAGCCTACCGGGGGGGGATCAGCCCCAGCATTTT. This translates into CASSLPGGDQPQHF.